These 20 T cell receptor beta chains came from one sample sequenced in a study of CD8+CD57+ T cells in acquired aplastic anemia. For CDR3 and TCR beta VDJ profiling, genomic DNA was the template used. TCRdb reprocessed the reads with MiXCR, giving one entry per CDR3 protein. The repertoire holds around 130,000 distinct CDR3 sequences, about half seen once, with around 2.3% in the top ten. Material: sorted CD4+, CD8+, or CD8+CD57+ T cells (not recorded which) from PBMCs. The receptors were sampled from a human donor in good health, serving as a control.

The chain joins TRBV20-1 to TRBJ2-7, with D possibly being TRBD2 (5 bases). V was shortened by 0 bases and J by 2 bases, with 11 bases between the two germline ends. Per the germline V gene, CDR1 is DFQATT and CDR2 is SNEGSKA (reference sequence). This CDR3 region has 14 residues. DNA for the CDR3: TGCAGTGCTAGAGATTTGGACGGGGCCTACGAGCAGTACTTC. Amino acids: CSARDLDGAYEQYF.

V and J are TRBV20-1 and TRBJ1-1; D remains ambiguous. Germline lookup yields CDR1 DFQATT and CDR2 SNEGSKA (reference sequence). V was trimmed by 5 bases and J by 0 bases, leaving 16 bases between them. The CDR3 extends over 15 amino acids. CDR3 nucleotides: TGCAGTGCTCCCCCGACCAAGACGGTGAACACTGAAGCTTTCTTT. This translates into CSAPPTKTVNTEAFF.

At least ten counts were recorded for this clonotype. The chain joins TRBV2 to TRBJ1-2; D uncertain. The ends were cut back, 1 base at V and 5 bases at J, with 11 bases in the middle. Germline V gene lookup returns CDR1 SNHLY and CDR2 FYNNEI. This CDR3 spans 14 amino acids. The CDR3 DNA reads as TGTGCCAGCAGTGAAGGGCCCGACGGTTATGGCTACACCTTC. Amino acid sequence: CASSEGPDGYGYTF.

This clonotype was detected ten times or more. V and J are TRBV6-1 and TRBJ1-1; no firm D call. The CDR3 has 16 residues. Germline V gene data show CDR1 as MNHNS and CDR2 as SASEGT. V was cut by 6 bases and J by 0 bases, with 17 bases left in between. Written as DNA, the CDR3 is TGTGCCAGCAGGTCTCCCCTGGCCAGGTTGAACACTGAAGCTTTCTTT. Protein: CASRSPLARLNTEAFF.

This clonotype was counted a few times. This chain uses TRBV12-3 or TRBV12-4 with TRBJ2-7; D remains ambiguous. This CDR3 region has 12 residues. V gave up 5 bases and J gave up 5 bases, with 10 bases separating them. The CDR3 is CASSEHLDEQYF. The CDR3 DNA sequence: TGTGCCAGCAGTGAGCACCTCGACGAGCAGTACTTC.

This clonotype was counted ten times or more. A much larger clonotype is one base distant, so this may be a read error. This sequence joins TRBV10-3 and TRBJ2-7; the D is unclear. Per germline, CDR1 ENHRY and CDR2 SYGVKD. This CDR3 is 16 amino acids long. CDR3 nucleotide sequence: TGTGCCACCAGTGAGAACAGCTGGGATAGTTTCTACGAGCAGTACTTC. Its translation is CATSENSWDSFYEQYF.

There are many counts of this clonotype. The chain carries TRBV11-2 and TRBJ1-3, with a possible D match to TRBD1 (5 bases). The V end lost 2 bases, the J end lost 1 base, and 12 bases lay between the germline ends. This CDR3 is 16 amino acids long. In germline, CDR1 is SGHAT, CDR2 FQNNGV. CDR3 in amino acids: CASSLNPGRSGNTIYF. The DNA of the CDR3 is TGTGCCAGCAGCTTAAATCCAGGGCGGTCTGGAAACACCATATATTTT. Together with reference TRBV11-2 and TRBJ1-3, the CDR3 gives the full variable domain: EAGVAQSPRYKIIEKRQSVAFWCNPISGHATLYWYQQILGQGPKLLIQFQNNGVVDDSQLPKDRFSAERLKGVDSTLKIQPAKLEDSAVYLCASSLNPGRSGNTIYFGEGSWLTVV.

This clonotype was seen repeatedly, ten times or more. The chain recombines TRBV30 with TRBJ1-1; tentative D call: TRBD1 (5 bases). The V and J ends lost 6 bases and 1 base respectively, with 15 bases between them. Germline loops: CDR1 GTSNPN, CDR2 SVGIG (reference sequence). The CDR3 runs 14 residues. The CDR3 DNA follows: TGTGCCTGCCACCCAGACAGTAGGAACACTGAAGCTTTCTTT. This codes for CACHPDSRNTEAFF.

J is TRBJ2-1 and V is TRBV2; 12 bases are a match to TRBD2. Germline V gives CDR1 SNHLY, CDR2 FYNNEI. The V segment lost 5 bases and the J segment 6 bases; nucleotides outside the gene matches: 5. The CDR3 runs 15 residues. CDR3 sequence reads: CASSPGTSGLNEQFF. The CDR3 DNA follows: TGTGCCAGCAGTCCCGGGACTAGCGGGCTCAATGAGCAGTTCTTC.

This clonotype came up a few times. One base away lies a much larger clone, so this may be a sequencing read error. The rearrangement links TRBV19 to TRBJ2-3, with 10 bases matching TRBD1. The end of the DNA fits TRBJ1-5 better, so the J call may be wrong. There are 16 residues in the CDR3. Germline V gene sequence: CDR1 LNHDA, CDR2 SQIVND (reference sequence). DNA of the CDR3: TGTGCCAGTAGTATCCAGACAGGGGGCCTTAAAGATACGCAGCATTTT. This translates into CASSIQTGGLKDTQHF.

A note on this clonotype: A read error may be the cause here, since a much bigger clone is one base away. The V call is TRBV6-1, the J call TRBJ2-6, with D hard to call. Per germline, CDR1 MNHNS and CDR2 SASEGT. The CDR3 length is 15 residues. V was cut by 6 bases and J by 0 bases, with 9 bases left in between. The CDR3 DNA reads TGTGCCAGCAGACCACAAGCCTCTGGGGCCAACGTCCTGACTTTC. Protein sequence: CASRPQASGANVLTF.

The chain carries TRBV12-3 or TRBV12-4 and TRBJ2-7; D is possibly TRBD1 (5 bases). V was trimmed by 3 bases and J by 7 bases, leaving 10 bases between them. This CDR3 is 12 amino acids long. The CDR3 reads CASSFGQGEQYF. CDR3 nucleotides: TGTGCCAGCAGTTTTGGCCAGGGAGAGCAGTACTTC.

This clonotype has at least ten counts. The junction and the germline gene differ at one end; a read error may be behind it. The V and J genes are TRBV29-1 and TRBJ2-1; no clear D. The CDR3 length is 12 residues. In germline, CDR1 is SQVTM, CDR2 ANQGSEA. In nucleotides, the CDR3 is TGCGGCGTTGACGGTCTGGTGGATGAGCAGTTCTTC. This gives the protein CGVDGLVDEQFF.

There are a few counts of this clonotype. DNA of the CDR3: TGTGCCAGCAGTGAAGCGGAGACAGACGCCCCCTACGAGCAGTACGTC. This gives the protein CASSEAETDAPYEQYV. The gene calls are TRBV6-1 and TRBJ2-7, with D maybe TRBD1 (5 bases). Trimming removed 0 bases from V and 2 bases from J, with 14 bases in between. The germline gives CDR1 MNHNS, CDR2 SASEGT. This CDR3 is built from 16 residues.

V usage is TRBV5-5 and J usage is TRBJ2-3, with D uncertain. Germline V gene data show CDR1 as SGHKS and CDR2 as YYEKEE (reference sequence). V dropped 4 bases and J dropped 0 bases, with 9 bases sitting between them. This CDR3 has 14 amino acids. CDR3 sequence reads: CASSAYSSTDTQYF. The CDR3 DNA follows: TGTGCCAGCAGCGCATACTCTAGCACAGATACGCAGTATTTT.

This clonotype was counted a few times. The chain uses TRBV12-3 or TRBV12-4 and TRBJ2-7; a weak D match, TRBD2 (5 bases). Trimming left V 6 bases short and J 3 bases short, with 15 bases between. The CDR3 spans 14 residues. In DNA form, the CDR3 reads TGTGCCAGCAGCCCCCACGGGGAAAACTACGAGCAGTACTTC. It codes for CASSPHGENYEQYF.

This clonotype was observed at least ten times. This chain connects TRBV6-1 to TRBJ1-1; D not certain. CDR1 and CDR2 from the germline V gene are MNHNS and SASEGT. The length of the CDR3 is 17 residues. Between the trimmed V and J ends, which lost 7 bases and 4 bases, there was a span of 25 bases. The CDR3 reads CASNPSLGTSKSTEAFF. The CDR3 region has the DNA TGTGCCAGCAATCCTAGTCTCGGAACATCCAAAAGCACTGAAGCTTTCTTT.

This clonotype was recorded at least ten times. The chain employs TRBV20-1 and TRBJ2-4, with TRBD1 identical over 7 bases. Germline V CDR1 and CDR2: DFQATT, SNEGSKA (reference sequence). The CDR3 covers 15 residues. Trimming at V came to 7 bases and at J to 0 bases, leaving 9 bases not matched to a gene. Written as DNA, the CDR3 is TGCAGTGGGCAGGGGGTTTGGGAAGCCAAAAACATTCAGTACTTC. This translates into CSGQGVWEAKNIQYF.

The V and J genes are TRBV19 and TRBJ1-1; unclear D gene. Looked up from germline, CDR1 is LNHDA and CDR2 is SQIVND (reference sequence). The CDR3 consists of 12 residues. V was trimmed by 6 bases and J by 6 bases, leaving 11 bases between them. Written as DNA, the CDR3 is TGTGCCAGTAGCAAGCCGAGCCCTGAAGCTTTCTTT. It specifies CASSKPSPEAFF.

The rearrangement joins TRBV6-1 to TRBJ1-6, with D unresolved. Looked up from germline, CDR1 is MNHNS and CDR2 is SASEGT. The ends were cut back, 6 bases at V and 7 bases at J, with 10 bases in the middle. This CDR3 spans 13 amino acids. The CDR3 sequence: CASRAAVNSPLHF. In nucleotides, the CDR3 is TGTGCCAGCAGGGCGGCAGTGAATTCACCCCTCCACTTT.